The present T cell receptor (beta chain) was sequenced within a study of shared T cell receptors in the human thymus. The repertoire was sequenced with immunoSEQ multiplex PCR; TCRdb's copy has only in-frame clones and lacks some. Among some 720,000 clones listed, roughly 90% were seen once. This clone was detected only once. The CDR3 extends over 16 amino acids. Germline CDR1 and CDR2: MNHNY and SVGAGI (reference sequence). J lost 7 bases, V lost 2 bases, and 7 bases had no gene match. The sample was also reused in another study, on human thymus T cells. From that report: Thymus tissue was removed during corrective cardiac surgery. Related studies noted strongly shared thymic repertoires across unrelated people.

The chain employs TRBV6-6 and TRBJ2-1; 11 nucleotides match TRBD1. The sample comprised thymocytes. The clonotype was recovered from a boy in the first two years of life with a congenital heart defect. The chain's CDR3 is CASSYQGQGAGNEQFF. DNA of the CDR3: TGTGCCAGCAGTTACCAAGGACAGGGGGCGGGAAATGAGCAGTTCTTC.